This TCR beta chain is drawn from a study of OX40 agonist ivuxolimab in advanced cancers. Study background: Prior therapy, whether anti-PD-1, anti-PD-L1 or anti-CTLA-4, was allowed, and about 39% had some. Three partial responders included one hepatocellular carcinoma patient and two cutaneous melanoma patients.

Concerning this clone itself: Its specificity is not known.

Study-wide results and caveats: At 0.1 to 3.0 mg/kg, CD4+ and CD8+ blood T cells expanded clonally by week 6.

V was pared by 3 bases and J by 4 bases, with 9 bases of the junction left unmatched. CDR1 and CDR2 (germline): MGHRA, YSYEKL. The CDR3 runs 19 residues. The method was immunoSEQ multiplex PCR; TCRdb's version includes in-frame clones alone and lacks a portion of them. In the table there are about 35,000 clones, roughly three quarters of which are singletons. Here the sequenced sample was CD4+ or CD8+ T cells sorted from blood, taken in a trial of the OX40 agonist ivuxolimab. This chain joins TRBV4-1 and TRBJ2-2; 15 bases match TRBD2. The sequence derives from an adult with an advanced solid tumor such as melanoma, head and neck, liver or kidney cancer. CDR3 loop: CASSHVPGLAGGGTGELFF. The CDR3 coding sequence is TGCGCCAGCAGCCACGTACCGGGACTAGCGGGAGGTGGCACCGGGGAGCTGTTTTTT.